The 32 T cell receptor beta chains below were found in one sample sequenced in a study of PD-1 blockade in classical Hodgkin lymphoma. Each patient relapsed following autologous stem cell transplantation, and prior brentuximab vedotin exposure differed. Only in-frame clones appear in the TCRdb table, and some are missing; sequencing was by immunoSEQ multiplex PCR. Among about 90,000 clones listed, 80% to 90% were seen once. Sequencing used peripheral blood mononuclear cells (PBMCs), obtained before the second cycle of nivolumab. The receptors originated from a human donor with classical Hodgkin lymphoma.

This rearrangement joins TRBV19 to TRBJ2-2, with D maybe TRBD2 (5 bases). From germline, CDR1 is LNHDA and CDR2 SQIVND (reference sequence). Trimming took off 7 bases at V and 1 base at J, with 13 bases between the two ends. The CDR3 runs 15 residues. CDR3 coding DNA: TGTGCCAGTAAGGCGGCCGGGGAGAACACCGGGGAGCTGTTTTTT. It codes for CASKAAGENTGELFF.

The V call is TRBV13, the J call TRBJ2-7; D ambiguous. Trimming shortened V by 2 bases and J by 0 bases, and 5 bases separated the two germline ends. CDR3 length equals 13 residues. Germline values: CDR1 PRHDT, CDR2 FYEKMQ (reference sequence). The DNA of the CDR3 is TGTGCCAGCAGCTTATCCTACTCCTACGAGCAGTACTTC. Translation: CASSLSYSYEQYF.

The chain links TRBV28 to TRBJ2-3; TRBD2 aligns across 13 bases. CDR3 length equals 17 residues. Germline V gene lookup returns CDR1 MDHEN and CDR2 SYDVKM. With V trimmed by 5 bases and J by 2 bases, 7 bases remained unmatched. CDR3 bases: TGTGCCAGCAGTGCGGCCGGGACTAGCGGGGACACAGATACGCAGTATTTT. Protein sequence: CASSAAGTSGDTDTQYF.

This chain uses TRBV11-2 with TRBJ2-1; unclear D gene. Trimming shortened V by 0 bases and J by 9 bases, and 3 bases separated the two germline ends. Per the germline V gene, CDR1 is SGHAT and CDR2 is FQNNGV. This CDR3 is built from 11 residues. The CDR3 DNA sequence: TGTGCCAGCAGCTTAGAGACTGAGCAGTTCTTC. It yields the protein CASSLETEQFF.

A note on this clone: A much larger clone lies one base from this, so it may be a read error. The genes are TRBV11-2 and TRBJ2-7, with no clear D. Germline CDR1 reads SGHAT; CDR2 reads FQNNGV. Trimming took 3 bases from V and 4 from J, leaving 4 bases between them. CDR3 length: 11 amino acids. The CDR3, as DNA: TGTGCCAGCAGCTTGGAGTACGAGCAGTACTTC. It specifies CASSLEYEQYF.

This chain uses TRBV5-1 with TRBJ2-1, with 7 bases lining up with TRBD2. The CDR3 spans 15 residues. Germline values: CDR1 SGHRS, CDR2 YFSETQ. Trimming took 0 bases from V and 0 from J; bases not matched to a gene: 0. CDR3: CASSLGGSSYNEQFF. As DNA, the CDR3 is TGCGCCAGCAGCTTGGGCGGGAGCTCCTACAATGAGCAGTTCTTC. Combining the CDR3 with reference TRBV5-1 and TRBJ2-1 gives the whole variable domain KAGVTQTPRYLIKTRGQQVTLSCSPISGHRSVSWYQQTPGQGLQFLFEYFSETQRNKGNFPGRFSGRQFSNSRSEMNVSTLELGDSALYLCASSLGGSSYNEQFFGPGTRLTVL.

V gene TRBV7-8 combines with J gene TRBJ2-5; D is unclear. The length of the CDR3 is 13 residues. In germline, CDR1 is SGHVS, CDR2 FQNEAQ. V lost 1 base and J lost 4, with 7 bases in between. DNA for the CDR3: TGTGCCAGCAGCTTAGGCCTCGGAGAGACCCAGTACTTC. Translated, it gives CASSLGLGETQYF.

This clone occurred once. The chain joins TRBV2 to TRBJ2-6, with 15 bases matching TRBD2. With V trimmed by 7 bases and J by 2 bases, 9 bases remained unmatched. The CDR3 is 19 amino acids. CDR1 is SNHLY and CDR2 is FYNNEI in the germline V gene. The CDR3 protein is CASIQGTSGRIAGANVLTF. The CDR3 nucleotides read TGTGCCAGCATTCAGGGGACTAGCGGGAGGATCGCTGGGGCCAACGTCCTGACTTTC.

The V call is TRBV2, the J call TRBJ2-7; maybe TRBD2 (5 bases). Germline V gene data show CDR1 as SNHLY and CDR2 as FYNNEI. V was trimmed by 4 bases and J by 6 bases, leaving 10 bases between them. The CDR3 runs 12 residues. CDR3 nucleotide sequence: TGTGCCAGCAGTGGAGGGCGCTTCGAGCAGTACTTC. Translation: CASSGGRFEQYF.

CDR3 amino acids: CASSERGLGLAGPPNTGELFF. CDR3 in DNA: TGCGCCAGCAGCGAACGAGGGCTAGGACTAGCGGGACCTCCGAACACCGGGGAGCTGTTTTTT. This sequence joins TRBV5-1 and TRBJ2-2; TRBD2 matches 12 bases. Trimming at V came to 4 bases and at J to 0 bases, leaving 16 bases not matched to a gene. This CDR3 has 21 residues. CDR1 and CDR2 from the germline V gene are SGHRS and YFSETQ.

The rearrangement links TRBV30 to TRBJ2-4; D gene uncertain. The CDR3 consists of 12 residues. Trimming stripped 0 bases from V and 6 bases from J, with 6 bases between. Germline values: CDR1 GTSNPN, CDR2 SVGIG (reference sequence). Here the CDR3 reads CAWSVLGNIQYF. CDR3 sequence (DNA): TGTGCCTGGAGTGTTCTCGGAAACATTCAGTACTTC. The full variable domain, its missing parts supplied by reference TRBV30 and TRBJ2-4, is SQTIHQWPATLVQPVGSPLSLECTVEGTSNPNLYWYRQAAGRGLQLLFYSVGIGQISSEVPQNLSASRPQDRQFILSSKKLLLSDSGFYLCAWSVLGNIQYFGAGTRLSVL.

J is TRBJ2-1 and V is TRBV18; 15 bases map to TRBD2. The ends lost 3 bases at V and 4 bases at J; junction bases unmatched: 7. CDR3 length: 18 residues. Germline V gene data show CDR1 as KGHSH and CDR2 as LQKENI. The CDR3 region has the DNA TGTGCCAGCTCACCCCGGACTAGCGGGGGGGCCGTTTACAATGAGCAGTTCTTC. Encoded protein: CASSPRTSGGAVYNEQFF.

This clone came up once. The chain uses TRBV9 and TRBJ2-1, with D perhaps assigned TRBD1 or TRBD2 (5 bases each). This CDR3 region has 12 residues. The ends were cut back, 3 bases at V and 9 bases at J, with 10 bases in the middle. CDR1 is SGDLS and CDR2 is YYNGEE in the germline V gene. CDR3 in amino acids: CASSGGSGEQFF. The CDR3 DNA reads as TGTGCCAGCAGCGGGGGGTCCGGTGAGCAGTTCTTC.

The rearrangement joins TRBV7-9 to TRBJ2-5; D gene uncertain. Trimming took 5 bases from V and 3 from J, leaving 19 bases between them. Germline V CDR1 and CDR2: SEHNR, FQNEAQ (reference sequence). The CDR3 contains 16 residues. The CDR3 bases are TGTGCCAGCAGCACTCGAAACAAGTTCCGTGAAGAGACCCAGTACTTC. As protein: CASSTRNKFREETQYF.

This clone has only one observation. This chain links TRBV1 with TRBJ2-5; TRBD2 is the table's D call and was not checked against the DNA. TRBV1 is a known pseudogene. The CDR3 sequence is 16 residues long. Here the CDR3 reads CTSSRPPSTSSETQYF. As DNA, the CDR3 is TGCACCAGCAGCCGTCCCCCTTCGACTAGTTCTGAGACCCAGTACTTC.

The chain uses TRBV30 and TRBJ2-3; either TRBD1 or TRBD2 may fit D (5 bases each). CDR1 is GTSNPN, CDR2 SVGIG, per germline (reference sequence). Trimming left V 6 bases short and J 6 bases short, with 19 bases between. The CDR3 has 14 amino acids. The CDR3 coding sequence is TGTGCCTGCGACTCGGGACGGAACGCGGATACGCAGTATTTT. Translation: CACDSGRNADTQYF.

This clone showed up just a few times. This chain links TRBV2 with TRBJ2-2; possible D gene TRBD1, 5 bases. This CDR3 has 13 amino acids. Germline V gene sequence: CDR1 SNHLY, CDR2 FYNNEI. With 6 bases removed from V and 5 bases from J, the gap between germline ends came to 10 bases. CDR3 amino acids: CASSIRGTGELFF. In DNA, the CDR3 is TGTGCCAGCAGCATAAGGGGTACCGGGGAGCTGTTTTTT.

V usage is TRBV14 and J usage is TRBJ1-1; no firm D call. V was pared by 5 bases and J by 1 base, with 8 bases between. Germline V lookup: CDR1 SGHDN, CDR2 FVKESK. The CDR3 is 13 amino acids. The CDR3 here is CASSSTANTEAFF. CDR3 bases: TGTGCCAGCAGCAGCACAGCGAACACTGAAGCTTTCTTT.

The chain joins TRBV5-8 to TRBJ2-5; TRBD1 is a possible D gene (6 bases). Looked up from germline, CDR1 is SGHTS and CDR2 is YDEGEE. The CDR3 has 15 amino acids. V lost 4 bases to trimming and J lost 5 bases, with 18 bases between them. In DNA form, the CDR3 reads TGTGCCAGCAGCCCAGATTCCGGGACACAGGAGACCCAGTACTTC. Its protein is CASSPDSGTQETQYF. Supplemented by reference TRBV5-8 and TRBJ2-5, the full variable domain reads EAGVTQSPTHLIKTRGQQATLRCSPISGHTSVYWYQQALGLGLQFLLWYDEGEERNRGNFPPRFSGRQFPNYSSELNVNALELEDSALYLCASSPDSGTQETQYFGPGTRLLVL.

This clone has only a few counts. CDR3 in DNA: TGTGCCAGCAGCTACAGACCTGGGAACACTGAAGCTTTCTTT. Residues: CASSYRPGNTEAFF. V is TRBV28 and J is TRBJ1-1; D is unclear. The V gene's germline CDR1 is MDHEN and CDR2 SYDVKM. The V gene lost 6 bases and the J gene lost 1 base, with 12 bases spanning the gap. CDR3 length: 14 residues.

The CDR3 loop is CASSPGLVAQETQYF. The CDR3 coding sequence is TGTGCCAGCAGTCCCGGACTAGTGGCCCAAGAGACCCAGTACTTC. This chain joins TRBV6-5 and TRBJ2-5, with 7 bases lining up with TRBD2. Germline V gene sequence: CDR1 MNHEY, CDR2 SVGAGI. This CDR3 has 15 residues. J was trimmed by 1 base and V by 5 bases; bases with no gene match: 7.

The chain joins TRBV27 to TRBJ2-2; TRBD2 matches at 12 bases. Germline V gene lookup returns CDR1 MNHEY and CDR2 SMNVEV (reference sequence). Trimming removed 2 bases from V and 6 bases from J; junction bases left unmatched: 4. The CDR3 totals 16 residues. The CDR3 spells CASSLGLAGGSGELFF. The CDR3 DNA reads as TGTGCCAGCAGTTTAGGTCTAGCGGGAGGGTCCGGGGAGCTGTTTTTT.

This rearrangement joins TRBV28 to TRBJ2-5, with no clear D. V lost 0 bases and J 5 bases, leaving 7 bases between the germline ends. This CDR3 comprises 13 residues. Germline lookup yields CDR1 MDHEN and CDR2 SYDVKM. The CDR3: CASSLWARETQYF. The CDR3 DNA follows: TGTGCCAGCAGTTTATGGGCCAGGGAGACCCAGTACTTC.

This chain links TRBV27 with TRBJ1-5; possibly TRBD1 for D (5 bases). The CDR3 covers 13 residues. The ends were cut back, 5 bases at V and 2 bases at J, with 7 bases in the middle. Germline V gives CDR1 MNHEY, CDR2 SMNVEV (reference sequence). The DNA for the CDR3 is TGTGCCAGCAGTCAGGGTGGCAATCAGCCCCAGCATTTT. As protein: CASSQGGNQPQHF.

The CDR3 nucleotides read TGTGCCAGCAGTTATGGTACAGGGGGCCTAAATGAGCAGTTCTTC. Translated: CASSYGTGGLNEQFF. The J gene is TRBJ2-1, the V gene TRBV6-5; 9 bases match TRBD1. CDR3 size: 15 residues. Losses at the gene ends were 3 bases for V and 7 bases for J; bases not matched to a gene: 7. Germline CDR1 MNHEY, CDR2 SVGAGI.

This clone showed up just a few times. The J gene is TRBJ1-5, the V gene TRBV2; D not resolved. CDR3 size: 14 residues. Germline-derived CDR1 and CDR2 are SNHLY and FYNNEI. The ends were cut back, 4 bases at V and 3 bases at J, with 10 bases in the middle. The DNA for the CDR3 is TGTGCCAGCAGTGTAAGAGTCAACAATCAGCCCCAGCATTTT. This codes for CASSVRVNNQPQHF.

This clone appeared once. The chain links TRBV4-2 to TRBJ2-1, with 8 nucleotides matching TRBD2. Unmatched junction bases numbered 4, after V lost 0 bases and J lost 6 bases. CDR3 length: 15 amino acids. In germline, CDR1 is LGHNA, CDR2 YNFKEQ. The CDR3 DNA sequence: TGTGCCAGCAGCCAAGATAGAGGGACTAGCAATGAGCAGTTCTTC. It translates to CASSQDRGTSNEQFF.

The rearrangement links TRBV27 to TRBJ1-1; a possible D gene is TRBD1 (5 bases). V lost 3 bases to trimming and J lost 8 bases, with 10 bases between them. Per germline, CDR1 MNHEY and CDR2 SMNVEV (reference sequence). The CDR3 length is 12 residues. CDR3 nucleotides: TGTGCCAGCAGTTTTATGCAGGGAGAAGCTTTCTTT. It encodes CASSFMQGEAFF.

The chain joins TRBV7-2 to TRBJ2-2; D gene ambiguous. From germline, CDR1 is SGHTA and CDR2 FQGNSA. Deletions cut 1 base from V and 7 bases from J, with 4 bases between. The CDR3 loop spans 12 amino acids. CDR3: CASSLEVGELFF. In DNA form, the CDR3 reads TGTGCCAGCAGCTTAGAGGTCGGGGAGCTGTTTTTT.

The V call is TRBV28, the J call TRBJ1-3; D may be TRBD1 (5 bases). Germline assignment: CDR1 MDHEN and CDR2 SYDVKM. The CDR3 loop spans 15 amino acids. V lost 3 bases to trimming and J lost 1 base, with 10 bases between them. CDR3 sequence reads: CASSFRGTSGNTIYF. CDR3 bases: TGTGCCAGCAGTTTCAGAGGGACTTCTGGAAACACCATATATTTT.

The chain joins TRBV7-2 to TRBJ1-6; 8 nucleotides line up with TRBD1. With 5 bases clipped from V and 6 bases from J, the junction kept 6 bases outside the gene matches. The CDR3 spans 15 residues. CDR1 SGHTA and CDR2 FQGNSA come from the germline V gene. The DNA for the CDR3 is TGTGCCAGCAGCACCCGGACAGGGTTTAATTCACCCCTCCACTTT. Translated, it gives CASSTRTGFNSPLHF.

The V and J genes are TRBV19 and TRBJ1-1; 8 bases are a match to TRBD1. CDR1 is LNHDA, CDR2 SQIVND, per germline (reference sequence). The CDR3 is 16 residues long. Trimming took 10 bases from V and 0 from J; bases not matched to a gene: 13. CDR3: CATQPGQGNMNTEAFF. As DNA, the CDR3 is TGTGCCACACAGCCCGGACAGGGAAACATGAACACTGAAGCTTTCTTT.